This T cell receptor beta chain was obtained from a study of PD-L1 blockade in urothelial cancer. Study background: The patients had undergone anywhere from 0 to 3 prior chemotherapy regimens. Blood was tested 3 weeks (second dose) and 6 weeks into treatment.

The V gene lost 0 bases and the J gene lost 11 bases, with 14 bases spanning the gap. The germline CDR1 and CDR2 sequences are SGHRS and YFSETQ. This CDR3 spans 13 amino acids. Enrolled patients showed locally advanced or metastatic urothelial carcinoma. Only in-frame clones appear in the TCRdb table, and some are missing; sequencing was by immunoSEQ multiplex PCR. Seen here are 57,000 or so clones, 82% observed once, and the top ten hold about 4.5%. Specimen: PBMCs, collected around atezolizumab (anti-PD-L1) treatment. The sequence came from a man between 65 and 85 years old with urothelial cancer. This chain links TRBV5-1 with TRBJ1-1, with D perhaps matching TRBD1 (5 bases). CDR3 sequence reads: CASSLEGRSGAFF. In DNA, the CDR3 is TGCGCCAGCAGCTTGGAGGGGCGCTCCGGGGCTTTCTTT.